This T cell receptor (beta chain) was identified during a study of T cell repertoires in cytomegalovirus infection. Concerning this clonotype: What it recognizes is unknown.

TCRdb re-derived calls from the reads in MiXCR, one entry per CDR3 protein. The sample has around 100,000 distinct CDR3 sequences, around 10% seen once. CDR1 and CDR2 from the germline V gene are SGHVS and FQNEAQ. With 6 bases removed from V and 3 bases from J, the gap between germline ends came to 8 bases. The CDR3 is 12 residues long. The chain combines TRBV7-8 with TRBJ2-5, with D tentatively TRBD1 (5 bases). Sample: PBMCs, sequenced either directly or after in vitro stimulation (not recorded which). The receptor comes from a human donor in good health (CMV status not recorded). Some clones in this sample may be carry-over from other donors' samples. CDR3 loop: CASRGPEETQYF. CDR3 nucleotides: TGTGCCAGCAGGGGGCCCGAAGAGACCCAGTACTTC.